The 3 T cell receptor beta chains listed next were all sequenced from one sample in a study of blood T cell repertoires in COVID-19. Sequencing used immunoSEQ multiplex PCR; TCRdb keeps in-frame clones, though not all of them. The table includes approximately 180,000 clones, 70% to 90% detected once. Sample: peripheral blood. The receptors come from a man aged 60-69 years with acute or convalescent COVID-19.

The rearrangement joins TRBV6-5 to TRBJ2-5; the D gene is possibly TRBD2 (5 bases). In germline, CDR1 is MNHEY, CDR2 SVGAGI. V lost 4 bases to trimming and J lost 3 bases, with 15 bases between them. The CDR3 totals 15 residues. This chain's CDR3 is CASSSKSGNKETQYF. The CDR3 DNA follows: TGTGCCAGCAGTTCCAAATCCGGGAACAAAGAGACCCAGTACTTC.

The rearrangement uses TRBV7-9 and TRBJ2-3; 8 bases line up with TRBD1. There are 16 residues in the CDR3. Per the germline V gene, CDR1 is SEHNR and CDR2 is FQNEAQ (reference sequence). The trim removed 2 bases at V and 1 base at J, leaving 5 bases unmatched. Here the CDR3 DNA reads TGTGCCAGCAGCTTACGGGAGACAGGGGGCACAGATACGCAGTATTTT. Residues: CASSLRETGGTDTQYF.

This sequence joins TRBV19 and TRBJ1-1; D remains ambiguous. The CDR3 contains 15 residues. V lost 1 base and J lost 7, with 16 bases in between. CDR1 is LNHDA, CDR2 SQIVND, per germline (reference sequence). In DNA form, the CDR3 reads TGTGCCAGTAGTATAGTGAGGGTTCGGATAAATGAAGCTTTCTTT. Translated: CASSIVRVRINEAFF.